This T cell receptor (beta chain) derives from a study of blood T cells in healthy people across ages. On this clonotype: The antigen is not known.

The germline gives CDR1 DFQATT, CDR2 SNEGSKA (reference sequence). The CDR3 is made up of 14 amino acids. V lost 4 bases and J lost 8; bases outside the gene matches: 8. Donation came from healthy Caucasian individuals in Russia who were aged roughly 6 to 95. Every participating donor contributed about 10 milliliters of peripheral blood through a draw. No fewer than 6 million PBMCs went into each sample. General study results and limits: A roughly linear fall in TCR beta diversity per million T cells was seen with increasing age.

Together with a sample-barcoded 5' primer, a J-beta primer mix was included in a second PCR lasting about 6 to 12 cycles. TCRdb re-called the 5' RACE reads through MiXCR, storing one row per CDR3 protein. The table shows about 680,000 distinct CDR3 sequences, with 45% to 50% occurring only once. Sequenced sample: blood. This sequence was found in a woman in her sixties or seventies in good health. This chain connects TRBV20-1 to TRBJ1-1, with 12 bases identical to TRBD1. In DNA, the CDR3 is TGCAGTGCTATACCCCGCGGGACAGGGGGCGAAGCTTTCTTT. Protein sequence: CSAIPRGTGGEAFF.